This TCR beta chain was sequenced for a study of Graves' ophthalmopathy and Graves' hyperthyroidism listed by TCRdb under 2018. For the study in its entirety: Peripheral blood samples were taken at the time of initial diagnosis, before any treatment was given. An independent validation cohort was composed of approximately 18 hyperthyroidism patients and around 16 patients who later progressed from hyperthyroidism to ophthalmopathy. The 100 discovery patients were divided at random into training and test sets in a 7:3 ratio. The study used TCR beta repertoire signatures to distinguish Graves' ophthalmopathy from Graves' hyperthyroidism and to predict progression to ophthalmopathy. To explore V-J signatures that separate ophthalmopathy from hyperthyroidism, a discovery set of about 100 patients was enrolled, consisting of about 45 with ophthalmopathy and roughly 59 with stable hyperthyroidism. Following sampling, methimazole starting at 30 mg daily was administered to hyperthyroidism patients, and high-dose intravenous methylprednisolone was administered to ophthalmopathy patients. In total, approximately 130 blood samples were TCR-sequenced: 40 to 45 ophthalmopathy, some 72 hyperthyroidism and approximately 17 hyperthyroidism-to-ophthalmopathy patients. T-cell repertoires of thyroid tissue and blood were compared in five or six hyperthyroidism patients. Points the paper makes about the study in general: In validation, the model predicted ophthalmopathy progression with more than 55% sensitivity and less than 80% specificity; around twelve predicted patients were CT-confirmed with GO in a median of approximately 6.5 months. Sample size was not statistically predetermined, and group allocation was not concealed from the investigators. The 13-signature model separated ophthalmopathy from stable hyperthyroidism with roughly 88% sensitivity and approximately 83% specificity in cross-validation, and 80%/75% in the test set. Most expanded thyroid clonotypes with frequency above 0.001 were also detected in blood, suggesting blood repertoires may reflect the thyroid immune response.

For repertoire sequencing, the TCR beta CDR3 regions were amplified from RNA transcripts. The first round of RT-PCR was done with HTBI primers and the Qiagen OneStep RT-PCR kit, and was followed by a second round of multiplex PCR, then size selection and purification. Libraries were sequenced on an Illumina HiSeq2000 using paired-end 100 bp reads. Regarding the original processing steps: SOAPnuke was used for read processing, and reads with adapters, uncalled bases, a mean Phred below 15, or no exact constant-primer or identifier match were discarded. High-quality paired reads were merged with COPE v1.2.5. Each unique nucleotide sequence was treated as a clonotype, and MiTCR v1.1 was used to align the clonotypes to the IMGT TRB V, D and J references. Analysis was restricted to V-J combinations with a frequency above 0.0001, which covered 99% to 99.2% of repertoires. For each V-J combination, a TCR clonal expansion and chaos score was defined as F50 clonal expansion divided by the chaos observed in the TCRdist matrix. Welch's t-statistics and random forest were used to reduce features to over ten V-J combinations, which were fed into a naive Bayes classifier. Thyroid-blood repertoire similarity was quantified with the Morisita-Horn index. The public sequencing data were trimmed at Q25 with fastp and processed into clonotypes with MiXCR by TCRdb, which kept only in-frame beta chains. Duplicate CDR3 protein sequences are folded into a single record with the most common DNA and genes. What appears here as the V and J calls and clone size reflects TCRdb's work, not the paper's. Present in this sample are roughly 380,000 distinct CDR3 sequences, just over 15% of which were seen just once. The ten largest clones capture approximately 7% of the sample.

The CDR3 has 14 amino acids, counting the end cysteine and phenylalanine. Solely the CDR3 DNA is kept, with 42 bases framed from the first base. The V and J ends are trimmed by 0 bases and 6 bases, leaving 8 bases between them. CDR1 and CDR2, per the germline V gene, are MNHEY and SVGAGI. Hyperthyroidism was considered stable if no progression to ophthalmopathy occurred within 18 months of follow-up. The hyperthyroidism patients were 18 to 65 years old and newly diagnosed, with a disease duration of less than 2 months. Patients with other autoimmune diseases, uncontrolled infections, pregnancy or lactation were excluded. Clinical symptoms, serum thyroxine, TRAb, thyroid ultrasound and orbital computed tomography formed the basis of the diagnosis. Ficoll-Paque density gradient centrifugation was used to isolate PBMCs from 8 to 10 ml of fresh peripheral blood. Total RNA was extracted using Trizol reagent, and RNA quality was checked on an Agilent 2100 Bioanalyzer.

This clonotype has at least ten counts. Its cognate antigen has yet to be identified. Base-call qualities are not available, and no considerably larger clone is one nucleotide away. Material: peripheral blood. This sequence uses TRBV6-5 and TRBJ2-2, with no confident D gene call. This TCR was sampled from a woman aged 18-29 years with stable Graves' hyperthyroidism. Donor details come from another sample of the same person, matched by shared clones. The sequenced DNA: TGTGCCAGCAGTTACTCGGTTATCGCCGGGGAGCTGTTTTTT. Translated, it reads CASSYSVIAGELFF.